Each of the 2 T cell receptor beta chains below was sequenced from the same sample in a study of T cell changes during pregnancy in multiple sclerosis. Produced via immunoSEQ multiplex PCR; TCRdb's table is partial and in-frame only. The sample yields roughly 100,000 clones, about 90% seen once. The sequencing used peripheral blood, collected before pregnancy. The source is a female donor with multiple sclerosis, enrolled in a pregnancy study.

This chain links TRBV4-2 with TRBJ2-3; no reliable D call. Germline V gives CDR1 LGHNA, CDR2 YNFKEQ. The V end lost 0 bases, the J end lost 1 base, and 14 bases lay between the germline ends. CDR3 length: 17 amino acids. The CDR3: CASSQEAQRTRTDTQYF. DNA for the CDR3: TGTGCCAGCAGCCAAGAGGCCCAGCGAACCCGCACAGATACGCAGTATTTT.

The rearrangement joins TRBV27 to TRBJ1-3, with a tentative D call TRBD1 (6 bases). Trimming took off 2 bases at V and 4 bases at J, with 12 bases between the two ends. Per germline, CDR1 MNHEY and CDR2 SMNVEV (reference sequence). The CDR3 has 15 amino acids. The CDR3 region is CASSLRGGSGNTIYF. CDR3 nucleotide sequence: TGTGCCAGCAGTTTAAGGGGGGGATCCGGAAACACCATATATTTT.